This T cell receptor (beta chain) was sequenced for a study of cytomegalovirus exposure and HLA in healthy donors. The study's findings and limits: Analysis performed later showed TCR beta chains linked to HLA being more clonally expanded than equally common others.

The CDR3 length is 13 residues. The ends lost 4 bases at V and 8 bases at J; junction bases unmatched: 7. CDR1 SEHNR and CDR2 FQNEAQ come from the germline V gene (reference sequence). A note on this clone: Its antigen is currently unknown.

Amplification used 60 Vbeta primers and 13 Jbeta primers. Sequenced by immunoSEQ multiplex PCR; TCRdb stores in-frame clones only, minus some. The data show about 62,000 clones, around 78% seen once. Sequences were obtained from PBMCs. The rearrangement joins TRBV7-9 to TRBJ1-1; the match to TRBD1 covers 7 bases. The sequence was collected from a man aged 40-50 years in good health and CMV-seronegative. The CDR3 bases are TGTGCCAGCAGCTCGCGACAGGGATCCGAAGCTTTCTTT. This sequence encodes CASSSRQGSEAFF.